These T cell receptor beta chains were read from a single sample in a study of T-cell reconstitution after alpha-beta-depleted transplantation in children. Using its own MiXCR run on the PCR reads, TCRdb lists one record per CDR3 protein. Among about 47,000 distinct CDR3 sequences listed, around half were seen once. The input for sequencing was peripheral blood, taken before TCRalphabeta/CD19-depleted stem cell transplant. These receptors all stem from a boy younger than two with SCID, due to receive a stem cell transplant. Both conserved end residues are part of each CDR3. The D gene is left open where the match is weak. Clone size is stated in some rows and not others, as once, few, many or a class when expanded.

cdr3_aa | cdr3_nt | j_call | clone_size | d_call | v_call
CASSLDRGFGYTIYF | TGTGCCAGCAGCTTAGACAGGGGTTTTGGGTACACCATATATTTT | TRBJ1-3 | once | TRBD1 | TRBV7-8
CASSASRGNEQFF | TGTGCCAGTAGTGCCTCCCGCGGAAATGAGCAGTTCTTC | TRBJ2-1 | NA | NA | TRBV19
CASSLGAARAKNIQYF | TGCGCCAGCAGCTTGGGGGCGGCGAGAGCCAAAAACATTCAGTACTTC | TRBJ2-4 | NA | NA | TRBV5-1
CASSPQGWGSGANVLTF | TGTGCCAGCTCACCTCAGGGGTGGGGTTCTGGGGCCAACGTCCTGACTTTC | TRBJ2-6 | NA | NA | TRBV18
CASSPSSARGNEKLFF | TGTGCCAGCAGCCCATCCTCGGCCAGGGGTAATGAAAAACTGTTTTTT | TRBJ1-4 | NA | NA | TRBV7-9
CASTRGAGGDAQYF | TGTGCCAGCACCCGGGGAGCGGGGGGAGATGCGCAGTATTTT | TRBJ2-3 | NA | TRBD2 | TRBV12-3/TRBV12-4
CATERLAGTDTQYF | TGTGCCACCGAGAGACTAGCGGGCACAGATACGCAGTATTTT | TRBJ2-3 | NA | TRBD2 | TRBV6-2/TRBV6-3
CASSPTGANYGYTF | TGTGCCAGCAGCCCGACAGGGGCCAACTATGGCTACACCTTC | TRBJ1-2 | NA | TRBD1 | TRBV12-3/TRBV12-4
CASSLTGAAAYNEQFF | TGTGCCAGCAGCTTGACAGGGGCCGCGGCCTACAATGAGCAGTTCTTC | TRBJ2-1 | many | TRBD1 | TRBV9
CASSLKGQGAWGYTF | TGTGCCAGCAGTTTAAAGGGGCAGGGGGCTTGGGGCTACACCTTC | TRBJ1-2 | NA | TRBD1 | TRBV27
CASSSPDRGGYGYTF | TGTGCCAGCAGCTCTCCAGACAGGGGAGGCTATGGCTACACCTTC | TRBJ1-2 | NA | TRBD1 | TRBV7-8
CASSLAESYEQYF | TGTGCCAGCAGTTTGGCGGAGTCCTACGAGCAGTACTTC | TRBJ2-7 | NA | NA | TRBV12-3/TRBV12-4
CASSRGLAGESSYNEQFF | TGCGCCAGCAGCCGCGGACTAGCGGGGGAGAGCTCCTACAATGAGCAGTTCTTC | TRBJ2-1 | NA | TRBD2 | TRBV4-1
CASSGPRGGTDTQYF | TGCGCCAGCAGCGGCCCCCGAGGGGGCACAGATACGCAGTATTTT | TRBJ2-3 | NA | NA | TRBV4-1
CAIRATEVPYEQYF | TGTGCCATCAGGGCCACCGAGGTCCCTTACGAGCAGTACTTC | TRBJ2-7 | few | NA | TRBV10-3
CASSLTEGMNTEAFF | TGTGCCAGCAGCTTGACAGAAGGAATGAACACTGAAGCTTTCTTT | TRBJ1-1 | NA | NA | TRBV7-8
CATMGQAASSYNEQFF | TGTGCCACCATGGGGCAGGCCGCAAGCTCCTACAATGAGCAGTTCTTC | TRBJ2-1 | few | NA | TRBV5-6
CASSPGLLGGLDTQYF | TGTGCCAGCAGCCCCGGCCTACTGGGGGGCCTAGATACGCAGTATTTT | TRBJ2-3 | NA | NA | TRBV7-2
CASSEASGGREEQYF | TGTGCCAGCAGTGAAGCGAGCGGGGGGCGCGAAGAGCAGTACTTC | TRBJ2-7 | few | TRBD2 | TRBV2
CASSLASQGANTEAFF | TGTGCCAGCAGCTTAGCGTCCCAAGGGGCTAACACTGAAGCTTTCTTT | TRBJ1-1 | NA | NA | TRBV7-2
CASSAYRGRRSDEQFF | TGTGCCAGCAGCGCCTACCGGGGCCGAAGGAGCGATGAGCAGTTCTTC | TRBJ2-1 | many | NA | TRBV9
CSARNGGLRNTEAFF | TGCAGTGCTAGAAACGGCGGCCTCCGGAACACTGAAGCTTTCTTT | TRBJ1-1 | NA | NA | TRBV20-1
CASIPGPLRDEQYF | TGTGCCAGCATCCCGGGACCCCTGAGGGACGAGCAGTACTTC | TRBJ2-7 | NA | NA | TRBV6-2/TRBV6-3
CSARDWQETQYF | TGCAGTGCTAGAGATTGGCAGGAGACGCAGTATTTT | TRBJ2-3 | few | NA | TRBV20-1
CASSSFLGPNAQFF | TGTGCCAGCAGTTCATTCCTGGGCCCTAATGCGCAGTTCTTC | TRBJ2-1 | NA | NA | TRBV27
CASSLGLRSYEQYF | TGCGCCAGCAGCCTGGGACTCCGCTCCTACGAGCAGTACTTC | TRBJ2-7 | NA | NA | TRBV5-1
CASSAGSGEAFF | TGTGCCAGCAGTGCAGGGTCTGGAGAAGCTTTCTTT | TRBJ1-1 | once | NA | TRBV2
CSARDLTGTEGTDTQYF | TGCAGTGCTAGAGATTTAACCGGGACCGAGGGGACAGATACGCAGTATTTT | TRBJ2-3 | few | NA | TRBV20-1
CASSLGAASTDTQYF | TGCGCCAGCAGCTTGGGGGCAGCTAGCACAGATACGCAGTATTTT | TRBJ2-3 | NA | NA | TRBV5-1
CASSSGEGETQYF | TGTGCCAGCAGTTCGGGAGAGGGGGAGACCCAGTACTTC | TRBJ2-5 | NA | NA | TRBV12-3/TRBV12-4
CASSQGIDYEQYF | TGTGCCAGCAGCCAGGGGATTGACTACGAGCAGTACTTC | TRBJ2-7 | NA | NA | TRBV12-3/TRBV12-4
CSARALAGDGTQYF | TGCAGTGCTAGAGCCCTAGCGGGGGACGGTACGCAGTATTTT | TRBJ2-3 | NA | TRBD2 | TRBV20-1
CASSPPTTGTGLGEQYF | TGTGCCAGCAGCCCCCCCACAACCGGGACAGGGTTAGGCGAGCAGTACTTC | TRBJ2-7 | NA | TRBD1 | TRBV7-9
CASSDSAGDTGELFF | TGTGCCAGCAGTGACTCGGCAGGGGACACCGGGGAGCTGTTTTTT | TRBJ2-2 | NA | NA | TRBV6-4
CASSQGHANQPQHF | TGTGCCAGCAGCCAAGGGCACGCCAATCAGCCCCAGCATTTT | TRBJ1-5 | NA | NA | TRBV3-1
CSAPSYGYTF | TGCAGTGCTCCGAGCTATGGCTACACCTTC | TRBJ1-2 | NA | NA | TRBV20-1
CASSPGASSTDTQYF | TGTGCCAGCAGCCCCGGGGCCTCTAGCACAGATACGCAGTATTTT | TRBJ2-3 | few | NA | TRBV7-3
CASSRHGQSQETQYF | TGTGCCAGCAGCCGCCATGGACAGTCCCAAGAGACCCAGTACTTC | TRBJ2-5 | NA | NA | TRBV7-2
CASSYGLAGVDNEQFF | TGTGCCAGCAGTTACGGGCTAGCGGGGGTCGACAATGAGCAGTTCTTC | TRBJ2-1 | NA | TRBD2 | TRBV6-5
CSVEGRQGEGITNEQFF | TGCAGCGTTGAAGGACGACAGGGGGAAGGTATTACGAATGAGCAGTTCTTC | TRBJ2-1 | NA | TRBD1 | TRBV29-1
CASSEVENSPLHF | TGTGCCAGCAGTGAAGTGGAGAATTCACCCCTCCACTTT | TRBJ1-6 | few | NA | TRBV6-1
CASSEFNRGRTEAFF | TGTGCCAGCAGTGAATTCAACAGGGGGAGAACTGAAGCTTTCTTT | TRBJ1-1 | NA | TRBD1 | TRBV25-1
CASSLRSSGGELFF | TGTGCCAGCAGCTTAAGGTCGAGCGGAGGGGAGCTGTTTTTT | TRBJ2-2 | NA | NA | TRBV7-9
CASSLVVTSGSAQYF | TGCGCCAGCAGCTTGGTGGTGACTAGCGGAAGCGCGCAGTATTTT | TRBJ2-3 | once | TRBD2 | TRBV5-1
CASSVEVPPLDEQFF | TGTGCCAGCAGCGTAGAAGTCCCTCCCTTGGATGAGCAGTTCTTC | TRBJ2-1 | NA | NA | TRBV9
CSARDRWRDSYNEQFF | TGCAGTGCTAGAGATCGTTGGCGGGACTCCTACAATGAGCAGTTCTTC | TRBJ2-1 | NA | NA | TRBV20-1
CASRSGVDPALYGYTF | TGTGCCAGCAGATCGGGAGTAGATCCCGCCTTGTATGGCTACACCTTC | TRBJ1-2 | few | NA | TRBV12-3/TRBV12-4
CASSLSKGYEQYF | TGCGCCAGCAGCTTGTCAAAGGGCTACGAGCAGTACTTC | TRBJ2-7 | few | NA | TRBV5-1
CASRPSRDTEAFF | TGTGCCAGCAGACCCTCCCGGGACACTGAAGCTTTCTTT | TRBJ1-1 | NA | NA | TRBV12-3/TRBV12-4
CSAEDSSNSYEQYF | TGCAGTGCTGAAGATAGCTCCAACTCCTACGAGCAGTACTTC | TRBJ2-7 | many | NA | TRBV20-1
CASSLELPGREQYF | TGCGCCAGCAGCTTGGAGTTACCGGGTCGGGAGCAGTACTTC | TRBJ2-7 | NA | NA | TRBV5-1
CASSPGRLLKETQYF | TGTGCCAGCAGCCCGGGACGACTCCTAAAAGAGACCCAGTACTTC | TRBJ2-5 | NA | NA | TRBV5-6
CASSLAQQETQYF | TGTGCCAGCAGCTTAGCTCAACAAGAGACCCAGTACTTC | TRBJ2-5 | NA | NA | TRBV7-6
CASSSRWGSPDEQYF | TGTGCCAGCAGCTCCCGTTGGGGCTCTCCTGACGAGCAGTACTTC | TRBJ2-7 | NA | NA | TRBV7-9
CASSRGVASDNEQFF | TGCGCCAGCAGCCGAGGGGTCGCCTCAGACAATGAGCAGTTCTTC | TRBJ2-1 | NA | NA | TRBV5-1
CASSLAGRLSYEQYF | TGTGCCAGCAGCTTAGCTGGAAGACTTTCCTACGAGCAGTACTTC | TRBJ2-7 | NA | NA | TRBV7-2
CASSDSAGSSYEQYF | TGTGCCAGCAGTGACTCAGCGGGCAGCTCCTACGAGCAGTACTTC | TRBJ2-7 | few | NA | TRBV6-4
CASRDSHTSYEQYF | TGTGCCAGCAGGGACAGTCATACCTCCTACGAGCAGTACTTC | TRBJ2-7 | NA | NA | TRBV6-1
CASTAAGDRGGRAQYF | TGTGCCAGCACCGCCGCCGGGGACAGGGGGGGTCGGGCGCAGTATTTT | TRBJ2-3 | NA | TRBD1 | TRBV27